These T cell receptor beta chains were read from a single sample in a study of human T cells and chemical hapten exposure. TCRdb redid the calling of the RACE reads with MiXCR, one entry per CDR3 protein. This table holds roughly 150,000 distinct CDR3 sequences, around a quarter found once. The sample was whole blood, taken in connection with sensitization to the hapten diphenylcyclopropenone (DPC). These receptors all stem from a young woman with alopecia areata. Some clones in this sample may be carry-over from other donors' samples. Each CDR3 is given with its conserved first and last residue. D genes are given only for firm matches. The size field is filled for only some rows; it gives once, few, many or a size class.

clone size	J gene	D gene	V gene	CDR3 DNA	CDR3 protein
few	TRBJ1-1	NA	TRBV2	TGTGCCAGCAGGGCCCCGAACACTGAAGCTTTCTTT	CASRAPNTEAFF
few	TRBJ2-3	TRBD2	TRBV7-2	TGTGCCAGCAGCTTAAGCGCTAGCGGGGGGCAAGATACGCAGTATTTT	CASSLSASGGQDTQYF
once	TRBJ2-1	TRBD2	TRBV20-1	TGCAGTGCCCCGCGCCTAGCGGGAGATAGGTATGAGCAGTTCTTC	CSAPRLAGDRYEQFF
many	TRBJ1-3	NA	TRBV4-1	TGCGCCAGCAGCCTACAGGGAAACACCATATATTTT	CASSLQGNTIYF
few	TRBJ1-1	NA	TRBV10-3	TGTGCCATCAGGCCGGATGGGGGGGCGCAGGACGCTTTCTTT	CAIRPDGGAQDAFF
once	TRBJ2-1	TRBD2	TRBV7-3	TGTGCCAGCTTAGCGGGAGGGCCTAGGGATGAGCAGTTCTTC	CASLAGGPRDEQFF
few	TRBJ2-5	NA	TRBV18	TGTGCCAGCTCACCGAGACAAGAGACCCAGTACTTC	CASSPRQETQYF
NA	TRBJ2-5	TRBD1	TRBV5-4	TGTGCCAGCAGCGGGACAGGGGGAGAGACCCAGTACTTC	CASSGTGGETQYF
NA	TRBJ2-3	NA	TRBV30	TGTGCCTGGAGTGTACGTCTAGGCACAGATACGCAGTATTTT	CAWSVRLGTDTQYF
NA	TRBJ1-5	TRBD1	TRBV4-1	TGCGCCAGCAGCCATCAGGGACAGGGCCGAAATCAGCCCCAGCATTTT	CASSHQGQGRNQPQHF
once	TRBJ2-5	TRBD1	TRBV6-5	TGTGCCAGCAGTAGACAGGGATTAGAGACCCAGTACTTC	CASSRQGLETQYF
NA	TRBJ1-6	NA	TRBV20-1	TGCAGTGCTATCCGCGGACAGAGCTCCTATAATTCACCCCTCCACTTT	CSAIRGQSSYNSPLHF
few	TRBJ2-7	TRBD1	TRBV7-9	TGTGCCAGCAGCTTACAGGGGGCAGCGGAGCAGTACTTC	CASSLQGAAEQYF
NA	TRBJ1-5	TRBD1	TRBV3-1	TGTGCCAGCAGCCAAGTCCTAGGGGACAGGGGTGTGGGGAATAGCAATCAGCCCCAGCATTTT	CASSQVLGDRGVGNSNQPQHF
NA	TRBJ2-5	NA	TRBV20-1	TGCAGTGCTCATATTAGCGGTACCGGAGAGACCCAGTACTTC	CSAHISGTGETQYF
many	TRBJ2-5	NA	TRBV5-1	TGCGCCAGCAGCGTTCAAGAGACCCAGTACTTC	CASSVQETQYF
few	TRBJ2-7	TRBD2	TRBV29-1	TGCAGCGTTGCAACTAGCGGGACGCCCTACGAGCAGTACTTC	CSVATSGTPYEQYF
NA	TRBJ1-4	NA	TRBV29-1	TGCAGCGCACGGGAGACGGGAAGTGAAAAACTGTTTTTT	CSARETGSEKLFF
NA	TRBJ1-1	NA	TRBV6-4	TGTGCCAGCAGTGACACGGTGAACACTGAAGCTTTCTTT	CASSDTVNTEAFF
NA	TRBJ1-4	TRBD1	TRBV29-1	TGCAGCGTGAAAGGACAGGGGGCTCGGGGGCAACTGTTTTTT	CSVKGQGARGQLFF
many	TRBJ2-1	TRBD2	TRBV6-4	TGTGCCAGCAGTGTAAGTGGGACTAGCGGGAGCAATGAGCAGTTCTTC	CASSVSGTSGSNEQFF
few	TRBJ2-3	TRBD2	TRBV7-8	TGTGCCAGCAGCTTATTCCCTAGCGGGGGGCGCACAGATACGCAGTATTTT	CASSLFPSGGRTDTQYF
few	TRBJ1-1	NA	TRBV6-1	TGTGCCAGCAGTACCCGACAGGTGTCTGAAGCTTTCTTT	CASSTRQVSEAFF
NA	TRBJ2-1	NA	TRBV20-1	TGCAGTGCTCTAAGGTTGGGAATCAATGAGCAGTTCTTC	CSALRLGINEQFF
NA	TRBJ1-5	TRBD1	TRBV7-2	TGTGCCAGCAGCTTTCAGGGGGGTAGCAATCAGCCCCAGCATTTT	CASSFQGGSNQPQHF
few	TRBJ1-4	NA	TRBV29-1	TGCAGCCAAAGAGATTCGGGCGGAAAACTGTTTTTT	CSQRDSGGKLFF
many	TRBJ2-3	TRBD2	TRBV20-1	TGCAGTGCTAGACGGGGACTAGCCACAGATACGCAGTATTTT	CSARRGLATDTQYF
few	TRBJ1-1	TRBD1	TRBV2	TGTGCCAGCAGTCTGGGACAGGAGAACACTGAAGCTTTCTTT	CASSLGQENTEAFF
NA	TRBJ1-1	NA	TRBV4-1	TGCGCCAGCAGCCAAGGAATTGCTAGGGCAGCGGGGACTGAAGCTTTCTTT	CASSQGIARAAGTEAFF